These 3 T cell receptor beta chains were all obtained from the same sample, sequenced in a study of PD-1 blockade in classical Hodgkin lymphoma (dated by TCRdb to 2018 to 2021). The method behind the library was the immunoSEQ multiplex PCR assay. Sourced from immuneACCESS, this table was stored by TCRdb with only in-frame sequences that have V and J called. A share of the clones is absent; for the studies checked, an unresolved V gene accounts for under half, and the remainder has no known explanation. For this sample the table gives 25,000 to 30,000 clones, of which around four fifths were detected only once. Jointly, the top ten make up roughly 33% of the sample. Read against the paper, the sample's time point label means: cycle 2 day 1 (C2D1) of nivolumab. Every trial patient had relapsed following autologous stem cell transplantation, and prior brentuximab vedotin exposure was what differed among cohorts A, B and C.

Sequencing used peripheral blood mononuclear cells (PBMCs), obtained before the second cycle of nivolumab. Source of these receptors: a human donor with classical Hodgkin lymphoma.

The chain combines TRBV11-3 with TRBJ1-1; perhaps TRBD1 as D (6 bases). This CDR3 spans 17 amino acids. Trimming removed 1 base at V and 2 bases at J, with 17 bases between. CDR1 and CDR2 (germline): SGHNT, YENEEA. CDR3 nucleotide sequence: TGTGCCAGCAGCTTAGCGGGAGGGGGGACCCTTAACACTGAAGCTTTCTTT. This sequence encodes CASSLAGGGTLNTEAFF.

The V gene is TRBV29-1, the J gene TRBJ2-1; D might be TRBD1 (5 bases). The CDR3 covers 14 residues. V lost 4 bases and J lost 0, with 10 bases in between. Germline loops: CDR1 SQVTM, CDR2 ANQGSEA. Here the CDR3 reads CSVVRGSSYNEQFF. In DNA, the CDR3 is TGCAGCGTTGTTAGGGGCTCCTCCTACAATGAGCAGTTCTTC.

The rearrangement links TRBV7-9 to TRBJ2-1; no clear D. CDR3 length: 14 residues. Between the trimmed V and J ends, which lost 0 bases and 5 bases, there was a span of 8 bases. From germline, CDR1 is SEHNR and CDR2 FQNEAQ (reference sequence). The CDR3 coding sequence is TGTGCCAGCAGCTTAGCGTACCTTAACAATGAGCAGTTCTTC. Translated, it gives CASSLAYLNNEQFF.